This TCR beta chain appears in the sequencing data of a study of blood T cell repertoires in COVID-19. Germline assignment: CDR1 MDHEN and CDR2 SYDVKM. The CDR3 extends over 14 amino acids. Trimming cost V 6 bases and J 2 bases, with 14 bases left between them. How the authors handled the data: It was from reference gene primer amplification that nucleated cell counts were estimated. Clones were read by immunoSEQ multiplex PCR, and TCRdb kept only the in-frame ones, dropping some. D and trimming come from the DNA, and the V and J calls and clone size come from that table. The data hold roughly 250,000 clones, with more than 65% observed a single time.

The chain carries TRBV28 and TRBJ2-7; D might be TRBD2 (5 bases). The sample taken for sequencing was peripheral blood. This TCR came from a person aged 70 to 79 with COVID-19, enrolled during active disease. The CDR3 DNA follows: TGTGCCAGCAGGGGCACGGGGTTTACCTACGAGCAGTACTTC. It codes for CASRGTGFTYEQYF. The full variable domain, in which reference TRBV28 and TRBJ2-7 provide the parts outside the CDR3, is DVKVTQSSRYLVKRTGEKVFLECVQDMDHENMFWYRQDPGLGLRLIYFSYDVKMKEKGDIPEGYSVSREKKERFSLILESASTNQTSMYLCASRGTGFTYEQYFGPGTRLTVT.